This T cell receptor beta chain was sequenced during a study of T cell responses to AZD1222 COVID-19 vaccine. Overall study results and limits: Mostly white British, mostly female donors; authors suggested clonal diversity may be underestimated. Baseline testing showed seropositivity in only five or six AZD1222 recipients. Nearly half of spike-specific TCRs reportedly target variant regions that are unmutated in the B.1.351 and B.1.1.7 variants. Repertoires were collected only later (after the peak T cell response had occurred).

Sequenced by immunoSEQ multiplex PCR; TCRdb stores in-frame clones only, minus some. The table lists 110,000 or so clones, approximately 86% of them singletons. Notes on this clone: Its specificity is not known.

This receptor was obtained from an adult who received the AZD1222 COVID-19 vaccine. Sequenced here: peripheral blood, sampled 28 days after the second AZD1222 dose.

The CDR3 DNA sequence: TGTGCCAGCAGCGCGTCTAGCGGGATCTACAATGAGCAGTTCTTC. Translation gives CASSASSGIYNEQFF. The chain is built from TRBV9 and TRBJ2-1; 9 bases align to TRBD2. V was clipped by 3 bases and J by 3 bases; unmatched bases: 4. The germline gives CDR1 SGDLS, CDR2 YYNGEE. The CDR3 loop spans 15 amino acids.